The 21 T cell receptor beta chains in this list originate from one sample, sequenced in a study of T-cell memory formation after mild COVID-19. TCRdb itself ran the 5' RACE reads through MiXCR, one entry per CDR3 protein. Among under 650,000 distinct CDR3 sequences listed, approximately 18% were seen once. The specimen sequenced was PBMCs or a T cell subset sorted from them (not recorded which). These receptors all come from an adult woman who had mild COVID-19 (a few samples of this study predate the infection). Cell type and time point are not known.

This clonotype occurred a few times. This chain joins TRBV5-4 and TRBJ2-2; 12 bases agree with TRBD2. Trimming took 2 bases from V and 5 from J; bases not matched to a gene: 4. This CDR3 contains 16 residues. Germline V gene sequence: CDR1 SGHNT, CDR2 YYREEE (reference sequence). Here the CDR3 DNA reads TGTGCCAGCAGCTTTGTGGGACTAGCGGGTACCGGGGAGCTGTTTTTT. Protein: CASSFVGLAGTGELFF.

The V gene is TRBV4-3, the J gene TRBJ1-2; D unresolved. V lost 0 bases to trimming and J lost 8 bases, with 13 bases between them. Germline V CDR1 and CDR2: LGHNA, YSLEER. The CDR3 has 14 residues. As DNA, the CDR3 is TGCGCCAGCAGCCAAGATTGGGAGCGCAGGGGCTACACCTTC. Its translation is CASSQDWERRGYTF.

The CDR3 nucleotides read TGTGCCAGCAGTTTATCGACAGCCGCGAGCTACGAGCAGTACTTC. Protein: CASSLSTAASYEQYF. The J gene is TRBJ2-7, the V gene TRBV12-3 or TRBV12-4; weak D call: TRBD1 (5 bases). The ends were cut back, 2 bases at V and 3 bases at J, with 14 bases in the middle. There are 15 residues in the CDR3.

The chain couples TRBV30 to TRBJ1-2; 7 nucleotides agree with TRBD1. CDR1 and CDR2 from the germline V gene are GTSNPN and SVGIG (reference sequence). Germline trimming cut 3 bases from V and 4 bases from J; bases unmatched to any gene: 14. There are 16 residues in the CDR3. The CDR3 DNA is TGTGCCTGGAGCTATTACCAGGGGGTATCGGGCTATGGCTACACCTTC. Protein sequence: CAWSYYQGVSGYGYTF.

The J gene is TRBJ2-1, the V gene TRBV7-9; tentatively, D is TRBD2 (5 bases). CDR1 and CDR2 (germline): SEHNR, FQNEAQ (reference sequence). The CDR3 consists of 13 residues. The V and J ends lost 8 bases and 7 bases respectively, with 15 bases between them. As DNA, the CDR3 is TGTGCCAGCCTCGGCCGGGATATGAATGAGCAGTTCTTC. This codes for CASLGRDMNEQFF. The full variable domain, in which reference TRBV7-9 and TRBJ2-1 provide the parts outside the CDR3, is DTGVSQNPRHKITKRGQNVTFRCDPISEHNRLYWYRQTLGQGPEFLTYFQNEAQLEKSRLLSDRFSAERPKGSFSTLEIQRTEQGDSAMYLCASLGRDMNEQFFGPGTRLTVL.

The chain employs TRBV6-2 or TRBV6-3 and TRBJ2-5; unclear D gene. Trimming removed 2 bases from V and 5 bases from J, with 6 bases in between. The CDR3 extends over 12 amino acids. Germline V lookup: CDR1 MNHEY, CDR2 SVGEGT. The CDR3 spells CASSYPVETQYF. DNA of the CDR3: TGTGCCAGCAGTTACCCAGTTGAGACCCAGTACTTC.

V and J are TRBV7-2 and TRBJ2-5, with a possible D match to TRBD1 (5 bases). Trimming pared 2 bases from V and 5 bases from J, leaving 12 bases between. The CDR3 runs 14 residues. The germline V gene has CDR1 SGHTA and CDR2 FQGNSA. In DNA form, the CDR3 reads TGTGCCAGCAGCTTATTGGGGCTGGGGGAGACCCAGTACTTC. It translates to CASSLLGLGETQYF.

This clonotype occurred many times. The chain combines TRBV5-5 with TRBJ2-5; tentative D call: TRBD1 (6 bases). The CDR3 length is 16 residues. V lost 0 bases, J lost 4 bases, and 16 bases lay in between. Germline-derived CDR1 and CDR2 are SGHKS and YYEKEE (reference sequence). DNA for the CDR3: TGTGCCAGCAGCTTGGATGCAGGGGCTTATGGAGAGACCCAGTACTTC. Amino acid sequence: CASSLDAGAYGETQYF.

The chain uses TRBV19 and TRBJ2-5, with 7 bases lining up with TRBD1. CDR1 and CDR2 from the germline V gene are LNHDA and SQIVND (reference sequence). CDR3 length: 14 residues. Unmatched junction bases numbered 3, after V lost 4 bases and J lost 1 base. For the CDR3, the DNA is TGTGCCAGTAGTAAGGGACAGATCCAAGAGACCCAGTACTTC. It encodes CASSKGQIQETQYF.

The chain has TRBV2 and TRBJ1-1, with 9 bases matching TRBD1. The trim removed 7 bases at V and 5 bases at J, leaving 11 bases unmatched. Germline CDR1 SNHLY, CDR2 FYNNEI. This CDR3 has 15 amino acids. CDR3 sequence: CASTPGTGQRTEAFF. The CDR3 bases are TGTGCCAGCACCCCCGGGACAGGGCAACGGACTGAAGCTTTCTTT.

The CDR3, as DNA: TGTGCCAGCAGTTTTCCGGGAGGCGGCTACACCTTC. It is translated as CASSFPGGGYTF. The rearrangement joins TRBV12-3 or TRBV12-4 to TRBJ1-2; no reliable D call. V dropped 3 bases and J dropped 8 bases, with 10 bases sitting between them. The CDR3 extends over 12 amino acids.

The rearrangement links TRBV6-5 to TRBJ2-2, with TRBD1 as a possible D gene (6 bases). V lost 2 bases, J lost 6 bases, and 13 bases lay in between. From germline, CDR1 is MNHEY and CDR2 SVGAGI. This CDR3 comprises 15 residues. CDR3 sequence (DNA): TGTGCCAGCAGTTACGGCAGGGGATTCGCCGGGGAGCTGTTTTTT. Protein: CASSYGRGFAGELFF.

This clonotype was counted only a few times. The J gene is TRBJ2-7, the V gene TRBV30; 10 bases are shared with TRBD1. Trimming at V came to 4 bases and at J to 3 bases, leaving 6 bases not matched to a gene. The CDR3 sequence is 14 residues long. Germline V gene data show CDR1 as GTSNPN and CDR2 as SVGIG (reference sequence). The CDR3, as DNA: TGTGCCTGGAAGTTCCGGGACAGGGGCTACGAGCAGTACTTC. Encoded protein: CAWKFRDRGYEQYF.

CDR3 sequence: CASSSSGVPYEQYF. The CDR3, as DNA: TGTGCCAGCAGCTCTAGCGGGGTGCCCTACGAGCAGTACTTC. This sequence joins TRBV13 and TRBJ2-7, with TRBD2 identical over 9 bases. Trimming cost V 4 bases and J 2 bases; bases outside gene matches: 3. The CDR3 is made up of 14 amino acids. In germline, CDR1 is PRHDT, CDR2 FYEKMQ (reference sequence).

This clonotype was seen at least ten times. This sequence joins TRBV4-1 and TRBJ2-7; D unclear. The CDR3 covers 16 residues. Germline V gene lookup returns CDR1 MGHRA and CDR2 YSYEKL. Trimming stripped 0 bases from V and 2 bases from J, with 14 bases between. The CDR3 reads CASSQDRGAQTYEQYF. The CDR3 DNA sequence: TGCGCCAGCAGCCAAGATCGTGGCGCCCAGACCTACGAGCAGTACTTC.

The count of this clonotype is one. CDR3 protein: CASSFNRAGSGELFF. For the CDR3, the DNA is TGTGCCAGCAGCTTCAACAGGGCTGGATCCGGGGAGCTGTTTTTT. V is TRBV7-2 and J is TRBJ2-2; D is possibly TRBD1 (6 bases). This CDR3 is 15 amino acids long. With 3 bases removed from V and 6 bases from J, the gap between germline ends came to 14 bases. Germline V lookup: CDR1 SGHTA, CDR2 FQGNSA.

The CDR3 region has the DNA TGTGCCAGCAGCAAAGCGGGACACGGGACCTACGAGCAGTACTTC. Protein sequence: CASSKAGHGTYEQYF. This sequence joins TRBV21-1 and TRBJ2-7; the D call in the table, TRBD1, was not verified against the DNA. TRBV21-1 is a recognized pseudogene. The CDR3 has 15 amino acids.

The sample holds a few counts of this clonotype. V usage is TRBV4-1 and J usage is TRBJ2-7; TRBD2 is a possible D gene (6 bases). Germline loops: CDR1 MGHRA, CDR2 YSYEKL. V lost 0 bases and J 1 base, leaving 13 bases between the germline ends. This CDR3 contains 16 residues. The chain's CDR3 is CASSQDSGDASYEQYF. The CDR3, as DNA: TGCGCCAGCAGCCAAGATTCGGGGGACGCTTCCTACGAGCAGTACTTC.

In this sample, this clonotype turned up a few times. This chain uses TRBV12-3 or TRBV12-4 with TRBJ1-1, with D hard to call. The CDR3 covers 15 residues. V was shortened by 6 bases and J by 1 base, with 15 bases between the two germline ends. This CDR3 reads CASRPVVWGNTEAFF. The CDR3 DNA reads TGTGCCAGCAGGCCGGTAGTCTGGGGGAACACTGAAGCTTTCTTT.

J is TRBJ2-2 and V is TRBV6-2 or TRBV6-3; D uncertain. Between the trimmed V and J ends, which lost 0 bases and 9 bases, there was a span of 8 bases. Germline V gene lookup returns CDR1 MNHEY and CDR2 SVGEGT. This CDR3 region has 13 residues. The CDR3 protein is CASSYSGKRELFF. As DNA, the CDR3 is TGTGCCAGCAGTTACTCAGGAAAACGGGAGCTGTTTTTT.

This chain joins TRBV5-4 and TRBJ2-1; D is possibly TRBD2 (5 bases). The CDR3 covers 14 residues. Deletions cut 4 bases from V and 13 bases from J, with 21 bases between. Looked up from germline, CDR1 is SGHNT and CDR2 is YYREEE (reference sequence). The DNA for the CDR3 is TGTGCCAGCAGCGCATCCCTAGCCCCCGCCCAACAGTTCTTC. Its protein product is CASSASLAPAQQFF.